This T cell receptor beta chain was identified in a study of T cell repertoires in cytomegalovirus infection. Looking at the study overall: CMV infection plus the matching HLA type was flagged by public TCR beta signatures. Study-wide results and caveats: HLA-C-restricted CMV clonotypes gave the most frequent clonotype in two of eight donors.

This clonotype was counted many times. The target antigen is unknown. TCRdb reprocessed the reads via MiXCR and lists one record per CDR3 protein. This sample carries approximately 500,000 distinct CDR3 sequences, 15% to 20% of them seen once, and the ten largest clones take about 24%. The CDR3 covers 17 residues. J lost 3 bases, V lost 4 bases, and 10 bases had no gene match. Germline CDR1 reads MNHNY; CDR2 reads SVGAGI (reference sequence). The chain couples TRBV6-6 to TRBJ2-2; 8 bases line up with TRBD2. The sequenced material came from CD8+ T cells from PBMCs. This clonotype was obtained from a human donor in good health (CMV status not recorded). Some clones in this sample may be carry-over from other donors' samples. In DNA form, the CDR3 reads TGTGCCAGCAGTTCCCAAAAAGCGGGAGAGTACACCGGGGAGCTGTTTTTT. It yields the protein CASSSQKAGEYTGELFF.